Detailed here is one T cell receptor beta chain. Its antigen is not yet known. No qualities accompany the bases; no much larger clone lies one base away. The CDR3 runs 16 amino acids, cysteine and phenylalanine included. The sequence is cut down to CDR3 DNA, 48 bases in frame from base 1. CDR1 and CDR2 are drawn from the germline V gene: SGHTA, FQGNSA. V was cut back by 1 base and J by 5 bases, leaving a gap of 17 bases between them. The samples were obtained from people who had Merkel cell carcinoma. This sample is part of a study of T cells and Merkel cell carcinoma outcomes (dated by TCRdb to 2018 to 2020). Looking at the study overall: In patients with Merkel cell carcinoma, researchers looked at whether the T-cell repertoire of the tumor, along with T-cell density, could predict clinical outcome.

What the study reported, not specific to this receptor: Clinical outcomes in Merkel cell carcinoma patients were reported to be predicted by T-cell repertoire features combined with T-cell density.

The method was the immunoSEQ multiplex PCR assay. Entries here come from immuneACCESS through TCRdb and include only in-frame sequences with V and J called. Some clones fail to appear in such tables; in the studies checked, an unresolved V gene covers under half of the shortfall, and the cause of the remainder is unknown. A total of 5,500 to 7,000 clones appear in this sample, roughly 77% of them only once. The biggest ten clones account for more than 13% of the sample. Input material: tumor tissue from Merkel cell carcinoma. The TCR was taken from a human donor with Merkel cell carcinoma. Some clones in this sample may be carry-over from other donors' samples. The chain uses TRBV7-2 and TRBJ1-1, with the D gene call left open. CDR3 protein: CASSLVSHLDGTEAFF. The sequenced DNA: TGTGCCAGCAGCTTAGTGTCGCATCTAGATGGGACTGAAGCTTTCTTT.